The rows below give T cell receptor beta chains drawn from one sample of a study of T cells after yellow fever vaccination. TCRdb reprocessed the 5' RACE reads with MiXCR, giving one entry per CDR3 protein. The table records roughly 150,000 distinct CDR3 sequences, 7.7% of them present only once. Material: CD4+ T cells sorted from PBMCs, obtained 5 days after the yellow fever booster vaccination. The receptors shown here come from a man between 25 and 39 years old who received the YFV17D yellow fever vaccine. The CDR3 runs from the conserved cysteine through the conserved F or W. D genes are given only for firm matches. Expanded clones get a size class; other rows say once, few or many, or leave the size out.

v_call	cdr3_length	j_call	d_call	clone_size	cdr3_nt	cdr3_aa
TRBV7-9	14	TRBJ2-1	.	many	TGTGCCAGCAGCTTCGGACAGAGTAACAATGAGCAGTTCTTC	CASSFGQSNNEQFF
TRBV20-1	16	TRBJ2-1	TRBD2	.	TGCTGTGCTATAGGCGGGAGAAAGGACTCCTACAATGAGCAGTTCTTC	CCAIGGRKDSYNEQFF
TRBV7-2	13	TRBJ1-2	.	.	TGTGCCAGCAGCTTAGAACAGAACTATGGCTACACCTTC	CASSLEQNYGYTF
TRBV5-1	14	TRBJ2-7	TRBD2	many	TGCGCCAGCAGCCTGGGGGGGAGACCCTACGAGCAGTACTTC	CASSLGGRPYEQYF
TRBV18	13	TRBJ2-5	.	.	TGTGCCAGCTCGCCGTCAGGTTCCGAGACCCAGTACTTC	CASSPSGSETQYF
TRBV6-5	17	TRBJ2-3	.	many	TGTGCCAGCAGTTACTACTCCGGACACACCAGCACAGATACGCAGTATTTT	CASSYYSGHTSTDTQYF
TRBV7-8	19	TRBJ2-2	TRBD2	many	TGTGCCAGCAGCTCAAACGTTCGACGCAGCGGGAGGGGGTCCGGGGAGCTGTTTTTT	CASSSNVRRSGRGSGELFF
TRBV28	16	TRBJ2-3	TRBD2	.	TGTGCCAGCAGTTTAGGGCCAGCGGGGAGCACAGATACGCAGTATTTT	CASSLGPAGSTDTQYF
TRBV7-9	13	TRBJ1-1	.	many	TGTGCCAGCAGCCCCGGGGAGAACACTGAAGCTTTCTTT	CASSPGENTEAFF
TRBV9	15	TRBJ2-5	TRBD1	many	TGTGCCAGCAGCGTGTCCGGGACAGCTTCGGAGACCCAGTACTTC	CASSVSGTASETQYF
TRBV4-3	17	TRBJ1-2	TRBD1	.	TGCGCCAGCAGCCAAGCTGGACAGGGGAGATTTAACTATGGCTACACCTTC	CASSQAGQGRFNYGYTF
TRBV28	13	TRBJ2-1	TRBD2	many	TGTGCCAGCAGGTTAGCGGGAGCTCATGAGCAGTTCTTC	CASRLAGAHEQFF
TRBV18	16	TRBJ2-1	.	many	TGTGCCAGCTCACCAGGGGGGCTAGCGACAAACAATGAGCAGTTCTTC	CASSPGGLATNNEQFF
TRBV24-1	18	TRBJ2-7	TRBD1	many	TGTGCCACCAGTACCCAGGGCTCTCGGACAGGGAAGTTCCACGAGCAGTACTTC	CATSTQGSRTGKFHEQYF
TRBV5-1	15	TRBJ2-3	TRBD1	many	TGCGCCAGCAGCAGAGGACAGGGAGTGGCAGATACGCAGTATTTT	CASSRGQGVADTQYF
TRBV6-5	14	TRBJ1-6	.	many	TGTGCCAGCAGTCCCGGGGCCGAGAATTCACCCCTCCACTTT	CASSPGAENSPLHF
TRBV15	15	TRBJ2-1	TRBD2	many	TGTGCCACCAGCAGAGGCGGGGGGACCTACAATGAGCAGTTCTTC	CATSRGGGTYNEQFF
TRBV5-6	14	TRBJ2-7	.	many	TGTGCCAGCACCCTGGGGTCCGGTGCCTACGAGCAGTACTTC	CASTLGSGAYEQYF
TRBV7-3	15	TRBJ2-7	.	few	TGTGCCAGCAGCGTAACCGGGACAAGCTCCTACGAGCAGTACTTC	CASSVTGTSSYEQYF
TRBV7-2	14	TRBJ1-5	.	.	TGTGCCAGCAGCTTACAGCGGGATGGTCAGCCCCAGCATTTT	CASSLQRDGQPQHF
TRBV20-1	13	TRBJ1-2	.	many	TGCAGTGCTAGAGAAGGGAAGGGGCATGGCTACACCTTC	CSAREGKGHGYTF
TRBV20-1	14	TRBJ2-7	.	many	TGCAGTGCTAGAGATGAGAGGATCTCCTACGAGCAGTACTTC	CSARDERISYEQYF
TRBV18	13	TRBJ1-1	.	many	TGTGCCAGCTCACCCCGGTCGAACACTGAAGCTTTCTTT	CASSPRSNTEAFF